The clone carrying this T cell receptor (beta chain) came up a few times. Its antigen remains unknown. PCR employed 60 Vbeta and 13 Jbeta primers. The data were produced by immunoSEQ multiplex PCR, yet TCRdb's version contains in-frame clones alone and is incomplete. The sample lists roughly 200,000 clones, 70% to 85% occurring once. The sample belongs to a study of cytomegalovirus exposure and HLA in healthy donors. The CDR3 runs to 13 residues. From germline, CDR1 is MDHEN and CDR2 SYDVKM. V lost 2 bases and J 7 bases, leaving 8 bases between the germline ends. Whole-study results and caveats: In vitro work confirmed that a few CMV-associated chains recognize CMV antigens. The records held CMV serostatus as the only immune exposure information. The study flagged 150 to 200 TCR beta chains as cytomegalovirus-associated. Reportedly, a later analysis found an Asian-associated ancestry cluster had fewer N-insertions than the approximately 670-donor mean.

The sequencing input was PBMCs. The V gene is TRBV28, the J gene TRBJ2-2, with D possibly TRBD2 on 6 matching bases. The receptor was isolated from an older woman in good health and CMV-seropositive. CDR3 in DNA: TGTGCCAGCAGTTTAAGGGACTTCGGGGAGCTGTTTTTT. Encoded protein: CASSLRDFGELFF.